This T cell receptor (beta chain) is from a study of T cell repertoires in cytomegalovirus infection. Overall study: Public TCR beta signatures marked donors with CMV infection and the matching HLA.

There are many counts of this clonotype. As yet, its antigen is unknown. Germline assignment: CDR1 MNHEY and CDR2 SMNVEV (reference sequence). V gave up 6 bases and J gave up 3 bases; unmatched junction bases: 5. This CDR3 spans 14 amino acids. Study results and limitations: Cumulative public TCR beta family frequency identified CMV carriers with the relevant HLA. CMV-specific TCR beta clonotypes restricted by HLA-C were the ones dominating the ex vivo response.

TCRdb reanalysed the reads using MiXCR and keeps one entry per CDR3 protein. This repertoire shows more than 150,000 distinct CDR3 sequences, about a sixth found once; its top ten account for roughly a sixth. The chain carries TRBV27 and TRBJ2-1; 7 bases align to TRBD1. This sequence originates from a human donor in good health (CMV status not recorded). Some clones in this sample may be carry-over from other donors' samples. Source material: CD8+ T cells from PBMCs. The CDR3 DNA reads TGTGCCAGCAGCTTAGGGGGCAGCTACAATGAGCAGTTCTTC. It translates to CASSLGGSYNEQFF.